The following is a TCR beta chain sequence with its context. Its antigen is undetermined. Germline V lookup: CDR1 MNHNS, CDR2 SASEGT. With 5 bases removed from V and 2 bases from J, the gap between germline ends came to 12 bases. The CDR3 spans 14 residues. These data belong to a study of T-cell reconstitution after alpha-beta-depleted transplantation in children. The study, taken as a whole, reports: A year had passed since transplant, and T-cell counts and diversity by then came mostly from newly produced T cells. Several hundred expanded graft clones reportedly supplied alpha-beta T cells about two months after transplant.

The TCRbeta library incorporated unique molecular identifiers. TCRdb re-called the PCR reads with MiXCR, one entry per CDR3 protein. The sample holds about 870,000 distinct CDR3 sequences, less than 20% seen once. The sequenced sample was PBMCs, mostly from graft donor cells, obtained 360 days after TCRalphabeta/CD19-depleted stem cell transplant. V gene TRBV6-1 combines with J gene TRBJ2-5; D gene unclear. This clonotype was sampled from a male patient younger than 18 who had a stem cell transplant for acute lymphoblastic leukemia, so the T cells may come from the graft donor. The CDR3, as DNA: TGTGCCAGCAGTCCCTCTGGGGATCAAGAGACCCAGTACTTC. Its protein product is CASSPSGDQETQYF.